These T cell receptor beta chains were read from a single sample in a study of blood T cell repertoires in COVID-19. The assay was immunoSEQ multiplex PCR, and TCRdb's table has in-frame clones only and misses some. The data hold about 150,000 clones, with roughly 80% observed a single time. Sequencing was performed on peripheral blood. All receptors derive from a human donor in a cohort sampled during active COVID-19. CDR3s include the opening cysteine and the closing phenylalanine or tryptophan. The D gene is left open where the match is weak. The size entry is marked missing in some rows and otherwise reads once, few, many or a size class.

j_gene: TRBJ1-2; d_gene: TRBD1; v_gene: TRBV7-2; abundance: few; CDR3aa: CASSLYWTGSGGYTF; CDR3nt: TGTGCCAGCAGCTTGTACTGGACAGGGTCTGGTGGCTACACCTTC
j_gene: TRBJ2-7; d_gene: TRBD1; v_gene: TRBV18; abundance: NA; CDR3aa: CASSPRTGGYEQYF; CDR3nt: TGTGCCAGCTCACCCAGGACAGGGGGTTACGAGCAGTACTTC
j_gene: TRBJ2-6; d_gene: NA; v_gene: TRBV3-1/TRBV3-2; abundance: NA; CDR3aa: CASSPSSGANVLTF; CDR3nt: TGTGCCAGCAGCCCGAGCTCTGGGGCCAACGTCCTGACTTTC
j_gene: TRBJ1-2; d_gene: TRBD1; v_gene: TRBV12-3/TRBV12-4; abundance: NA; CDR3aa: CASRAGTGSGYTF; CDR3nt: TGTGCCAGCAGGGCCGGGACAGGGTCTGGCTACACCTTC
j_gene: TRBJ1-2; d_gene: TRBD1; v_gene: TRBV3-1/TRBV3-2; abundance: NA; CDR3aa: CASSPETGYHYGYTF; CDR3nt: TGTGCCAGCAGCCCGGAGACAGGGTATCACTATGGCTACACCTTC
j_gene: TRBJ2-3; d_gene: TRBD1; v_gene: TRBV28; abundance: NA; CDR3aa: CASTGRGSPRDTQYF; CDR3nt: TGTGCCAGTACGGGCAGGGGGTCTCCGCGGGATACGCAGTATTTT
j_gene: TRBJ1-5; d_gene: NA; v_gene: TRBV2; abundance: NA; CDR3aa: CASSELAGGGQPQHF; CDR3nt: TGTGCCAGCAGTGAATTGGCCGGTGGAGGTCAGCCCCAGCATTTT
j_gene: TRBJ1-5; d_gene: TRBD1; v_gene: TRBV10-3; abundance: NA; CDR3aa: CATTGAGNQPQHF; CDR3nt: TGTGCCACTACAGGGGCGGGCAATCAGCCCCAGCATTTT
j_gene: TRBJ1-1; d_gene: NA; v_gene: TRBV14; abundance: few; CDR3aa: CASSLLGQANTEAFF; CDR3nt: TGTGCCAGCAGCCTCCTGGGGCAGGCGAACACTGAAGCTTTCTTT
j_gene: TRBJ1-2; d_gene: TRBD1; v_gene: TRBV5-5; abundance: NA; CDR3aa: CASSFRLGQGTYGYTF; CDR3nt: TGTGCCAGCAGCTTTCGCCTCGGACAGGGAACCTATGGCTACACCTTC
j_gene: TRBJ1-5; d_gene: NA; v_gene: TRBV6-1; abundance: few; CDR3aa: CASSEALGQLYSNQPQHF; CDR3nt: TGTGCCAGCAGTGAAGCGCTAGGACAGCTTTATAGCAATCAGCCCCAGCATTTT
j_gene: TRBJ2-1; d_gene: NA; v_gene: TRBV6-2/TRBV6-3; abundance: NA; CDR3aa: CASSGAGMFNEQFF; CDR3nt: TGTGCCAGCAGTGGGGCGGGGATGTTTAATGAGCAGTTCTTC
j_gene: TRBJ1-6; d_gene: TRBD1; v_gene: TRBV30; abundance: NA; CDR3aa: CAWSLTGLSPLHF; CDR3nt: TGTGCCTGGAGTTTGACAGGGCTTTCACCCCTCCACTTT
j_gene: TRBJ2-5; d_gene: NA; v_gene: TRBV29-1; abundance: NA; CDR3aa: CSVERTAGETQYF; CDR3nt: TGCAGCGTCGAAAGGACAGCAGGAGAGACCCAGTACTTC
j_gene: TRBJ1-1; d_gene: NA; v_gene: TRBV29-1; abundance: NA; CDR3aa: CSVGSGRTLTEAFF; CDR3nt: TGCAGCGTTGGATCCGGAAGGACACTCACTGAAGCTTTCTTT
j_gene: TRBJ1-1; d_gene: TRBD1; v_gene: TRBV6-5; abundance: NA; CDR3aa: CASSQGRNTEAFF; CDR3nt: TGTGCCAGTTCACAGGGGCGGAACACTGAAGCTTTCTTT
j_gene: TRBJ2-5; d_gene: NA; v_gene: TRBV15; abundance: NA; CDR3aa: CATSRGDSQETQYF; CDR3nt: TGTGCCACCAGCAGAGGGGACTCTCAAGAGACCCAGTACTTC
j_gene: TRBJ1-1; d_gene: NA; v_gene: TRBV18; abundance: NA; CDR3aa: CASQQDMNTEAFF; CDR3nt: TGTGCCAGCCAACAGGACATGAACACTGAAGCTTTCTTT
j_gene: TRBJ1-4; d_gene: TRBD1; v_gene: TRBV30; abundance: NA; CDR3aa: CAWSVGQGPEKLFF; CDR3nt: TGTGCCTGGAGTGTTGGACAGGGACCCGAAAAACTGTTTTTT
j_gene: TRBJ1-5; d_gene: NA; v_gene: TRBV5-1; abundance: NA; CDR3aa: CASSPWGGSDQPQHF; CDR3nt: TGCGCCAGCAGCCCTTGGGGGGGGAGCGATCAGCCCCAGCATTTT
j_gene: TRBJ2-7; d_gene: TRBD2; v_gene: TRBV25-1; abundance: NA; CDR3aa: CASSEGGTTYEQYF; CDR3nt: TGTGCCAGCAGTGAGGGAGGGACGACCTACGAGCAGTACTTC
j_gene: TRBJ2-7; d_gene: TRBD2; v_gene: TRBV10-2; abundance: NA; CDR3aa: CASKPPTSGGSYEQYF; CDR3nt: TGCGCCAGCAAACCCCCGACTAGCGGGGGTTCCTACGAGCAGTACTTC
j_gene: TRBJ2-1; d_gene: TRBD2; v_gene: TRBV6-5; abundance: NA; CDR3aa: CASSYKGAGGNEQFF; CDR3nt: TGTGCCAGCAGTTACAAGGGTGCGGGGGGTAATGAGCAGTTCTTC
j_gene: TRBJ2-6; d_gene: TRBD2; v_gene: TRBV27; abundance: NA; CDR3aa: CASTPRGGSVAGANVLTF; CDR3nt: TGTGCCAGCACTCCTCGGGGGGGATCAGTAGCTGGGGCCAACGTCCTGACTTTC
j_gene: TRBJ2-3; d_gene: NA; v_gene: TRBV28; abundance: NA; CDR3aa: CASSPQGGEVRDTQYF; CDR3nt: TGTGCCAGCAGTCCCCAAGGCGGGGAAGTTAGAGATACGCAGTATTTT
j_gene: TRBJ1-6; d_gene: NA; v_gene: TRBV7-8; abundance: NA; CDR3aa: CASSLAPGFNSPLHF; CDR3nt: TGTGCCAGCAGCTTAGCTCCCGGTTTCAATTCACCCCTCCACTTT
j_gene: TRBJ1-2; d_gene: TRBD1; v_gene: TRBV10-3; abundance: NA; CDR3aa: CAISGTGAGYTF; CDR3nt: TGTGCCATCAGCGGGACAGGGGCTGGCTACACCTTC
j_gene: TRBJ1-4; d_gene: TRBD1; v_gene: TRBV5-1; abundance: NA; CDR3aa: CASRGQGAVEKLFF; CDR3nt: TGCGCCAGCAGAGGACAGGGGGCAGTTGAAAAACTGTTTTTT
j_gene: TRBJ1-1; d_gene: TRBD1; v_gene: TRBV7-3; abundance: NA; CDR3aa: CASSFRGRTEAFF; CDR3nt: TGTGCCAGCAGTTTTAGGGGGCGGACTGAAGCTTTCTTT
j_gene: TRBJ1-4; d_gene: TRBD1; v_gene: TRBV29-1; abundance: NA; CDR3aa: CSVARGHEKLFF; CDR3nt: TGCAGCGTTGCCAGGGGGCATGAAAAACTGTTTTTT